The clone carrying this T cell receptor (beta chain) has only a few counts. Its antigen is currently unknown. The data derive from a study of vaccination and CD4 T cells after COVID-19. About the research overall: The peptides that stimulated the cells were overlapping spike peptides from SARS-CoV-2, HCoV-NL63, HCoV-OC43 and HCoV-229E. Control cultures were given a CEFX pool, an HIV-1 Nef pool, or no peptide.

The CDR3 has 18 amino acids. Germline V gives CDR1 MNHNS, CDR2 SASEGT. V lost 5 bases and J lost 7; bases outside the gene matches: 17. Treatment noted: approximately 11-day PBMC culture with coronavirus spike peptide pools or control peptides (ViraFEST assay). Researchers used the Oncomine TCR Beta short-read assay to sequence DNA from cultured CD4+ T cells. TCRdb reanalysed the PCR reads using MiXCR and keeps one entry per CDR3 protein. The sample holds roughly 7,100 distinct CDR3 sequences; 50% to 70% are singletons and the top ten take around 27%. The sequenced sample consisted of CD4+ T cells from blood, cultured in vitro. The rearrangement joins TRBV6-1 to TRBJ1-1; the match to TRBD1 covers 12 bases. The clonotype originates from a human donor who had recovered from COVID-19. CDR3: CASSRDRGLRGGLLEAFF. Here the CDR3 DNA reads TGTGCCAGCAGTCGGGACAGGGGGCTTAGAGGAGGCCTGCTTGAAGCTTTCTTT.